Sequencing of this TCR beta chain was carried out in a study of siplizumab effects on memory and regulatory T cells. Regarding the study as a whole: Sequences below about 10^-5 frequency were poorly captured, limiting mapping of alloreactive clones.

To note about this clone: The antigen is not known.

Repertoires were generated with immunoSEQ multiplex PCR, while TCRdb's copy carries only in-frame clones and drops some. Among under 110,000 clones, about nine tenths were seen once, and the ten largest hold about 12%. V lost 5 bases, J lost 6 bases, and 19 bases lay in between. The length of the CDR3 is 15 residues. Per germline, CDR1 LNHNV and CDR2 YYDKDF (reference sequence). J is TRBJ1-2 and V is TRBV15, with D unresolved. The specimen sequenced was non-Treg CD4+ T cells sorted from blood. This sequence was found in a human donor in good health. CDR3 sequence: CATSVVPGQPHGYTF. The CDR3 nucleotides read TGTGCCACCAGCGTAGTGCCTGGGCAGCCTCATGGCTACACCTTC.